This T cell receptor (delta chain) was observed in a study of gamma-delta chains in newborns, infants, children. About the study: Microbial exposure reportedly drives polyclonal innate γδ T cell expansion after birth.

The germline CDR1 and CDR2 sequences are GEAIGNYY and EKD. After removal of 2 bases from V and 0 bases from J, the junction contained 6 bases not matched to a gene. The CDR3 runs to 18 residues. This clone was counted only a few times. TCRdb re-called the reads via CATT. This table holds 1,800 or so delta-chain clones, 41% found once. The rearrangement uses TRDV2 and TRDJ3; the match to TRDD3 covers 7 bases. This clonotype originated in a child who had a fever. The specimen was blood. The CDR3 spells CACDNTRGYSWDTRQMFF. CDR3 bases: TGTGCCTGTGACAATACTAGGGGATACTCCTGGGACACCCGACAGATGTTTTTC.